The rows below give T cell receptor beta chains drawn from one sample of a study of lung T cells in sarcoidosis with Löfgren's syndrome. TCRdb reprocessed the reads via MiXCR and lists one record per CDR3 protein. The sample has roughly 7,800 distinct CDR3 sequences, under 25% seen once. The sample was CD4+ T cells from bronchoalveolar lavage fluid. These receptors originate from a human donor with sarcoidosis (Löfgren's syndrome or another form), or a control subject (not recorded which). Each CDR3 is given with its conserved first and last residue. D genes are given only for firm matches. The size of a clone is reported for some rows only, either as once, few or many, or as a class for expanded clones.

V: TRBV7-2
J: TRBJ2-3
size: many
D: .
CDR3: CASSFVATDTQYF
DNA: TGTGCCAGCAGCTTCGTCGCCACAGATACGCAGTATTTT

V: TRBV19
J: TRBJ2-2
size: medium-sized
D: TRBD2
CDR3: CASLLAPNTGELFF
DNA: TGTGCCAGCCTACTAGCGCCGAACACCGGGGAGCTGTTTTTT

V: TRBV5-1
J: TRBJ2-7
size: .
D: TRBD1
CDR3: CASSWGGGQGVEQYF
DNA: TGCGCCAGCAGCTGGGGCGGAGGACAGGGCGTCGAGCAGTACTTC

V: TRBV5-1
J: TRBJ1-2
size: medium-sized
D: .
CDR3: CASSSAVTYGYTF
DNA: TGCGCCAGCAGCTCGGCAGTGACCTATGGCTACACCTTC

V: TRBV28
J: TRBJ2-5
size: many
D: TRBD1
CDR3: CAGGTGKVETQYF
DNA: TGTGCCGGTGGGACAGGGAAAGTAGAGACCCAGTACTTC

V: TRBV7-2
J: TRBJ1-1
size: many
D: .
CDR3: CASSLALGGSGVAFF
DNA: TGTGCCAGCAGCTTAGCTCTCGGGGGGTCGGGAGTCGCTTTCTTT

V: TRBV28
J: TRBJ1-3
size: medium-sized
D: .
CDR3: CASKPTGNSGNTIYF
DNA: TGTGCCAGTAAGCCCACGGGTAACTCTGGAAACACCATATATTTT

V: TRBV19
J: TRBJ1-2
size: .
D: .
CDR3: CASSITGINGYTF
DNA: TGTGCCAGTAGTATTACCGGGATTAATGGCTACACCTTC

V: TRBV3-1
J: TRBJ1-2
size: many
D: .
CDR3: CASSQAQEGGYTF
DNA: TGTGCCAGCAGCCAAGCTCAGGAAGGAGGCTACACCTTC

V: TRBV7-2
J: TRBJ1-3
size: many
D: .
CDR3: CASSLSPGSGNTIYF
DNA: TGTGCCAGCAGCTTATCTCCGGGATCTGGAAACACCATATATTTT

V: TRBV7-2
J: TRBJ2-3
size: many
D: .
CDR3: CASSPSTDTQYF
DNA: TGTGCCAGCAGCCCCAGCACAGATACGCAGTATTTT

V: TRBV10-2
J: TRBJ1-5
size: many
D: .
CDR3: CASSEGDQPQHF
DNA: TGCGCCAGCAGTGAGGGAGATCAGCCCCAGCATTTT

V: TRBV19
J: TRBJ2-6
size: few
D: TRBD1
CDR3: CASRNTGGSSGANVLTF
DNA: TGTGCCAGTAGAAACACAGGGGGTAGCTCTGGGGCCAACGTCCTGACTTTC

V: TRBV19
J: TRBJ1-4
size: many
D: .
CDR3: CASSITGLDEKLFF
DNA: TGTGCCAGTAGTATTACGGGGTTGGATGAAAAACTGTTTTTT

V: TRBV10-3
J: TRBJ1-1
size: many
D: .
CDR3: CAISEADALGTEAFF
DNA: TGTGCCATCAGTGAGGCGGACGCTTTAGGTACTGAAGCTTTCTTT